These 2 T cell receptor beta chains were all obtained from the same sample, sequenced in a study of neurological immune-mediated disorders. Each CDR3 protein gets one entry after TCRdb re-called the 5' RACE reads with MiXCR. This table has 25,000 to 30,000 distinct CDR3 sequences, about 7% appearing once. Sequences were obtained from PBMCs. The receptor set was obtained from a woman in her fifties or sixties in good health.

The rearrangement uses TRBV7-6 and TRBJ2-3; D may match TRBD1 or TRBD2 (6 bases each). Germline assignment: CDR1 SGHVS and CDR2 FNYEAQ. The V end was cut by 1 base, the J end by 6 bases, with 14 bases between. This CDR3 comprises 15 residues. DNA of the CDR3: TGTGCCAGCAGCTTAGTAGGGGGGCTCTCCGATACGCAGTATTTT. This sequence encodes CASSLVGGLSDTQYF.

This clonotype occurred many times. The V call is TRBV29-1, the J call TRBJ1-5, with TRBD1 as a possible D gene (5 bases). V was cut by 4 bases and J by 6 bases, with 10 bases left in between. In germline, CDR1 is SQVTM, CDR2 ANQGSEA. CDR3 length: 12 residues. CDR3 residues: CSVGGESQPQHF. CDR3 bases: TGCAGCGTTGGAGGGGAATCTCAGCCCCAGCATTTT.